One and the same sample provided the 28 T cell receptor beta chains below, sequenced in a study of PD-1 blockade in classical Hodgkin lymphoma. The time point denotes: cycle 4 day 1 (C4D1), after less than seven weeks of nivolumab. After autologous stem cell transplantation all patients relapsed, and prior brentuximab vedotin exposure differed between cohorts. The assay was immunoSEQ multiplex PCR, and TCRdb's table has in-frame clones only and misses some. The sample lists around 100,000 clones, 90% occurring once. Here the sequenced sample was peripheral blood mononuclear cells (PBMCs), taken before the fourth cycle of nivolumab. The receptors come from a human donor with classical Hodgkin lymphoma.

CDR3 coding DNA: TGTGCCTGGAGCGGAGATGACGAGCAGTACTTC. Amino acid sequence: CAWSGDDEQYF. This chain connects TRBV30 to TRBJ2-7, with unresolved D. Between the trimmed V and J ends, which lost 3 bases and 5 bases, there was a span of 8 bases. This CDR3 contains 11 residues. The germline gives CDR1 GTSNPN, CDR2 SVGIG (reference sequence).

The chain recombines TRBV5-3 with TRBJ1-1, with 7 bases matching TRBD1. TRBV5-3 is designated an ORF whose function remains uncertain. J lost 5 bases, V lost 5 bases, and 9 bases had no gene match. The CDR3 is 14 residues long. DNA for the CDR3: TGTGCCAGAAGGTATACAGGGGCAAGTACTGAAGCTTTCTTT. Translating it yields CARRYTGASTEAFF.

The V call is TRBV19, the J call TRBJ1-1; TRBD1 matches at 8 bases. Germline CDR1 and CDR2: LNHDA and SQIVND (reference sequence). The CDR3 is made up of 13 amino acids. J was trimmed by 2 bases and V by 8 bases; bases with no gene match: 4. DNA of the CDR3: TGTGCCAGTTTTTCAGGGGGCAACACTGAAGCTTTCTTT. Protein: CASFSGGNTEAFF.

V and J are TRBV11-2 and TRBJ1-2; 9 nucleotides line up with TRBD1. Unmatched junction bases numbered 17, after V lost 5 bases and J lost 4 bases. Germline CDR1 reads SGHAT; CDR2 reads FQNNGV. There are 18 residues in the CDR3. The CDR3 DNA follows: TGTGCCAGCAGCCATCTTAGGCCGACAGGGGGTACACTCTATGGCTACACCTTC. Translation: CASSHLRPTGGTLYGYTF.

This clone was detected once. CDR3: CASSYGLNYEQYF. The CDR3 DNA reads as TGTGCCAGCAGTTACGGACTTAACTACGAGCAGTACTTC. The V and J genes are TRBV6-6 and TRBJ2-7; a possible D gene is TRBD2 (5 bases). Germline assignment: CDR1 MNHNY and CDR2 SVGAGI (reference sequence). The length of the CDR3 is 13 residues. V was pared by 2 bases and J by 3 bases, with 8 bases between.

J is TRBJ2-5 and V is TRBV2, with 9 bases lining up with TRBD2. The CDR3 is made up of 16 amino acids. The trim removed 3 bases at V and 4 bases at J, leaving 9 bases unmatched. Germline loops: CDR1 SNHLY, CDR2 FYNNEI. In DNA, the CDR3 is TGTGCCAGCAGTGACGCCTTTGCGGGGGGGTTAGAGACCCAGTACTTC. This sequence encodes CASSDAFAGGLETQYF.

The V gene is TRBV6-6, the J gene TRBJ1-3, with D hard to call. The germline gives CDR1 MNHNY, CDR2 SVGAGI (reference sequence). The CDR3 extends over 15 amino acids. V gave up 2 bases and J gave up 4 bases, with 12 bases separating them. The CDR3 spells CASSYDSATGNTIYF. The CDR3 region has the DNA TGTGCCAGCAGTTACGATTCTGCTACGGGAAACACCATATATTTT.

This clone was seen just once. The rearrangement uses TRBV29-1 and TRBJ1-3; TRBD1 matches at 7 bases. Germline lookup yields CDR1 SQVTM and CDR2 ANQGSEA. The CDR3 runs to 14 residues. V trimming: 4 bases; J trimming: 2 bases; junction bases outside the gene matches: 5. This chain's CDR3 is CSVGQGSTGNTIYF. The CDR3 DNA reads TGCAGCGTTGGACAGGGAAGTACTGGAAACACCATATATTTT.

The chain recombines TRBV7-9 with TRBJ1-5; D call uncertain. The CDR3 is 14 amino acids. V was trimmed by 1 base and J by 6 bases, leaving 10 bases between them. CDR1 SEHNR and CDR2 FQNEAQ come from the germline V gene (reference sequence). CDR3 sequence (DNA): TGTGCCAGCAGCTTAGAGCAAGTGCGTCAGCCCCAGCATTTT. It is translated as CASSLEQVRQPQHF.

The gene calls are TRBV2 and TRBJ2-7, with 7 bases aligning to TRBD1. CDR3 size: 19 residues. Germline CDR1 is SNHLY and CDR2 is FYNNEI. J gave up 2 bases and V 2 bases, and 18 bases lay outside the gene matches. CDR3 nucleotide sequence: TGTGCCAGCAGTGAATGGTTGATTCTGAAGGCGACAGGGACCTACGAGCAGTACTTC. Translating it yields CASSEWLILKATGTYEQYF.

The chain combines TRBV5-1 with TRBJ1-5; possible D gene TRBD1, 5 bases. The CDR3 is made up of 14 amino acids. Looked up from germline, CDR1 is SGHRS and CDR2 is YFSETQ. V was cut by 4 bases and J by 3 bases, with 11 bases left in between. Written as DNA, the CDR3 is TGCGCCAGCAGCCCAGGGACTCTCAATCAGCCCCAGCATTTT. Its protein product is CASSPGTLNQPQHF.

This chain joins TRBV9 and TRBJ2-1; no clear D. V was pared by 3 bases and J by 7 bases, with 11 bases between. The CDR3 length is 13 residues. Germline CDR1 SGDLS, CDR2 YYNGEE. CDR3 residues: CASSDRRENEQFF. Here the CDR3 DNA reads TGTGCCAGCAGCGACCGACGCGAAAATGAGCAGTTCTTC.

The genes are TRBV19 and TRBJ2-3; D is perhaps TRBD2 (6 bases). This CDR3 region has 16 residues. V was trimmed by 7 bases and J by 8 bases, leaving 25 bases between them. Germline CDR1 LNHDA, CDR2 SQIVND (reference sequence). CDR3 sequence: CASNGGAASRGGTQYF. DNA of the CDR3: TGTGCCAGTAACGGAGGGGCGGCCTCCCGGGGCGGTACGCAGTATTTT.

The chain employs TRBV30 and TRBJ1-2, with unresolved D. CDR1 is GTSNPN, CDR2 SVGIG, per germline (reference sequence). V was trimmed by 4 bases and J by 5 bases, leaving 14 bases between them. The CDR3 is 13 amino acids. The CDR3 spells CAWTLVRGYGYTF. The CDR3 DNA follows: TGTGCCTGGACCCTGGTCCGGGGTTATGGCTACACCTTC. Looking up the rest from reference TRBV30 and TRBJ1-2 gives the full variable domain: SQTIHQWPATLVQPVGSPLSLECTVEGTSNPNLYWYRQAAGRGLQLLFYSVGIGQISSEVPQNLSASRPQDRQFILSSKKLLLSDSGFYLCAWTLVRGYGYTFGSGTRLTVV.

The chain has TRBV7-9 and TRBJ2-2, with a weak D call TRBD1 (6 bases). CDR1 SEHNR and CDR2 FQNEAQ come from the germline V gene (reference sequence). This CDR3 is 16 amino acids long. V lost 2 bases and J lost 5, with 15 bases in between. CDR3: CASSLNPGTITGELFF. The CDR3 DNA follows: TGTGCCAGCAGCTTAAATCCCGGGACAATAACCGGGGAGCTGTTTTTT.

The rearrangement links TRBV5-3 to TRBJ2-6; D gene uncertain. TRBV5-3 is identified as an open reading frame with a role that is uncertain. The V gene lost 2 bases and the J gene lost 2 bases, with 14 bases spanning the gap. The CDR3 consists of 17 residues. For the CDR3, the DNA is TGTGCCAGAAGCTTCCGGAGCGAGTCTCCTGGGGCCAACGTCCTGACTTTC. This sequence encodes CARSFRSESPGANVLTF.

The V call is TRBV5-1, the J call TRBJ1-1; TRBD1 matches 7 bases. J lost 3 bases, V lost 4 bases, and 3 bases had no gene match. The germline CDR1 and CDR2 sequences are SGHRS and YFSETQ. This CDR3 is 13 amino acids long. The CDR3 loop is CASSGTVDTEAFF. The CDR3, as DNA: TGCGCCAGCAGCGGGACAGTTGACACTGAAGCTTTCTTT. Full variable domain (rest looked up from reference TRBV5-1 and TRBJ1-1): KAGVTQTPRYLIKTRGQQVTLSCSPISGHRSVSWYQQTPGQGLQFLFEYFSETQRNKGNFPGRFSGRQFSNSRSEMNVSTLELGDSALYLCASSGTVDTEAFFGQGTRLTVV.

The chain combines TRBV2 with TRBJ2-1, with 8 bases matching TRBD2. The CDR3 contains 16 residues. With V trimmed by 1 base and J by 6 bases, 8 bases remained unmatched. Germline V CDR1 and CDR2: SNHLY, FYNNEI. The CDR3 reads CASSEVISGGSNEQFF. In nucleotides, the CDR3 is TGTGCCAGCAGTGAAGTTATAAGCGGGGGCTCCAATGAGCAGTTCTTC.

The chain links TRBV19 to TRBJ2-1; no clear D. The V end lost 6 bases, the J end lost 8 bases, and 20 bases lay between the germline ends. From germline, CDR1 is LNHDA and CDR2 SQIVND (reference sequence). The CDR3 totals 15 residues. CDR3: CASSRSIDATDEQFF. Written as DNA, the CDR3 is TGTGCCAGTAGCCGATCAATAGACGCGACGGATGAGCAGTTCTTC.

In this sample, this clone turned up once. The chain links TRBV10-3 to TRBJ1-2; the D is unclear. V was shortened by 10 bases and J by 4 bases, with 10 bases between the two germline ends. CDR3 length: 11 residues. CDR1 ENHRY and CDR2 SYGVKD come from the germline V gene. Here the CDR3 DNA reads TGTGCCACATCGGACGGCTATGGCTACACCTTC. Encoded protein: CATSDGYGYTF.

V usage is TRBV6-1 and J usage is TRBJ2-2; D gene unclear. There are 13 residues in the CDR3. V gave up 7 bases and J gave up 3 bases, with 9 bases separating them. Per germline, CDR1 MNHNS and CDR2 SASEGT. The CDR3 spells CASTPPDTGELFF. The CDR3 nucleotides are TGTGCCAGCACCCCGCCCGACACCGGGGAGCTGTTTTTT.

The genes are TRBV7-8 and TRBJ1-4, with unresolved D. The CDR3 runs 17 residues. V gave up 2 bases and J gave up 6 bases, with 19 bases separating them. CDR1 and CDR2 from the germline V gene are SGHVS and FQNEAQ. CDR3 amino acids: CASSLPVLGDGDEKLFF. The CDR3 DNA is TGTGCCAGCAGCTTACCAGTATTGGGTGATGGGGATGAAAAACTGTTTTTT.

The chain employs TRBV9 and TRBJ1-2; tentative D call: TRBD1 (6 bases). The V end lost 1 base, the J end lost 7 bases, and 8 bases lay between the germline ends. This CDR3 comprises 12 residues. Germline lookup yields CDR1 SGDLS and CDR2 YYNGEE. For the CDR3, the DNA is TGTGCCAGCAGCGTAACAGGGCGTGGCTACACCTTC. Its protein product is CASSVTGRGYTF.

The V and J genes are TRBV16 and TRBJ1-5; 9 bases are a match to TRBD1. Germline CDR1 is KGHSY and CDR2 is FQNENV. The CDR3 runs 17 residues. Germline trimming cut 4 bases from V and 0 bases from J; bases unmatched to any gene: 7. CDR3: CASSPTGGADSNQPQHF. CDR3 sequence (DNA): TGTGCCAGCAGCCCGACAGGGGGAGCAGATAGCAATCAGCCCCAGCATTTT.

The rearrangement uses TRBV2 and TRBJ1-4; no reliable D call. The germline V gene encodes CDR1 SNHLY and CDR2 FYNNEI. The CDR3 runs to 14 residues. Deletions cut 2 bases from V and 8 bases from J, with 12 bases between. CDR3 in DNA: TGTGCCAGCAGTGAATGGACGGGAGGAGAAAAACTGTTTTTT. It encodes CASSEWTGGEKLFF.

This clone appeared a few times. The chain uses TRBV4-2 and TRBJ1-2; D not certain. Deletions cut 1 base from V and 1 base from J, with 10 bases between. Germline CDR1 and CDR2: LGHNA and YNFKEQ. The CDR3 runs to 15 residues. The CDR3 DNA sequence: TGTGCCAGCAGCCAAGTCGCAGGCGATAACTATGGCTACACCTTC. Protein sequence: CASSQVAGDNYGYTF.

This CDR3 is CASTLRPGTANQPQHF. DNA of the CDR3: TGTGCCAGCACCCTAAGACCCGGGACAGCGAATCAGCCCCAGCATTTT. The V gene is TRBV16, the J gene TRBJ1-5, with 7 positions matching TRBD1. Losses at the gene ends were 7 bases for V and 4 bases for J; bases not matched to a gene: 13. The CDR3 extends over 16 amino acids. The germline V gene encodes CDR1 KGHSY and CDR2 FQNENV.

The V and J genes are TRBV11-2 and TRBJ2-7, with TRBD1 matching 7 bases. The ends lost 4 bases at V and 6 bases at J; junction bases unmatched: 3. This CDR3 has 12 residues. CDR1 is SGHAT, CDR2 FQNNGV, per germline. CDR3 nucleotides: TGTGCCAGCAGCTACGGGACAGCCGAGCAGTACTTC. It codes for CASSYGTAEQYF.